This TCR beta chain appears in the sequencing data of a study of cytomegalovirus exposure and HLA in healthy donors. Study as a whole: The roughly 120 validation repertoires, a later analysis reported, used the same platform as the approximately 730 repertoires from the first cohort. Regarding the study as a whole: A few chains tied to CMV proved CMV antigen-specific in vitro. Altogether, 160 or so TCR beta chains were recorded as cytomegalovirus-associated.

About this clone: Antigen specificity is unknown.

The protocol was immunoSEQ multiplex PCR, while the TCRdb copy is restricted to in-frame clones and leaves out a portion. The table includes roughly 98,000 clones, 87% detected once. The CDR3 contains 15 residues. Between the trimmed V and J ends, which lost 4 bases and 0 bases, there was a span of 10 bases. Germline V gene data show CDR1 as SNHLY and CDR2 as FYNNEI. The clonotype comes from a woman younger than 45 in good health and CMV-seronegative. Input material: PBMCs. This chain links TRBV2 with TRBJ1-5, with D possibly TRBD1 on 5 matching bases. The CDR3 sequence is CASSGQGISNQPQHF. Here the CDR3 DNA reads TGTGCCAGCAGTGGTCAGGGAATTAGCAATCAGCCCCAGCATTTT. The full variable domain, rest sourced from reference TRBV2 and TRBJ1-5, is EPEVTQTPSHQVTQMGQEVILRCVPISNHLYFYWYRQILGQKVEFLVSFYNNEISEKSEIFDDQFSVERPDGSNFTLKIRSTKLEDSAMYFCASSGQGISNQPQHFGDGTRLSIL.